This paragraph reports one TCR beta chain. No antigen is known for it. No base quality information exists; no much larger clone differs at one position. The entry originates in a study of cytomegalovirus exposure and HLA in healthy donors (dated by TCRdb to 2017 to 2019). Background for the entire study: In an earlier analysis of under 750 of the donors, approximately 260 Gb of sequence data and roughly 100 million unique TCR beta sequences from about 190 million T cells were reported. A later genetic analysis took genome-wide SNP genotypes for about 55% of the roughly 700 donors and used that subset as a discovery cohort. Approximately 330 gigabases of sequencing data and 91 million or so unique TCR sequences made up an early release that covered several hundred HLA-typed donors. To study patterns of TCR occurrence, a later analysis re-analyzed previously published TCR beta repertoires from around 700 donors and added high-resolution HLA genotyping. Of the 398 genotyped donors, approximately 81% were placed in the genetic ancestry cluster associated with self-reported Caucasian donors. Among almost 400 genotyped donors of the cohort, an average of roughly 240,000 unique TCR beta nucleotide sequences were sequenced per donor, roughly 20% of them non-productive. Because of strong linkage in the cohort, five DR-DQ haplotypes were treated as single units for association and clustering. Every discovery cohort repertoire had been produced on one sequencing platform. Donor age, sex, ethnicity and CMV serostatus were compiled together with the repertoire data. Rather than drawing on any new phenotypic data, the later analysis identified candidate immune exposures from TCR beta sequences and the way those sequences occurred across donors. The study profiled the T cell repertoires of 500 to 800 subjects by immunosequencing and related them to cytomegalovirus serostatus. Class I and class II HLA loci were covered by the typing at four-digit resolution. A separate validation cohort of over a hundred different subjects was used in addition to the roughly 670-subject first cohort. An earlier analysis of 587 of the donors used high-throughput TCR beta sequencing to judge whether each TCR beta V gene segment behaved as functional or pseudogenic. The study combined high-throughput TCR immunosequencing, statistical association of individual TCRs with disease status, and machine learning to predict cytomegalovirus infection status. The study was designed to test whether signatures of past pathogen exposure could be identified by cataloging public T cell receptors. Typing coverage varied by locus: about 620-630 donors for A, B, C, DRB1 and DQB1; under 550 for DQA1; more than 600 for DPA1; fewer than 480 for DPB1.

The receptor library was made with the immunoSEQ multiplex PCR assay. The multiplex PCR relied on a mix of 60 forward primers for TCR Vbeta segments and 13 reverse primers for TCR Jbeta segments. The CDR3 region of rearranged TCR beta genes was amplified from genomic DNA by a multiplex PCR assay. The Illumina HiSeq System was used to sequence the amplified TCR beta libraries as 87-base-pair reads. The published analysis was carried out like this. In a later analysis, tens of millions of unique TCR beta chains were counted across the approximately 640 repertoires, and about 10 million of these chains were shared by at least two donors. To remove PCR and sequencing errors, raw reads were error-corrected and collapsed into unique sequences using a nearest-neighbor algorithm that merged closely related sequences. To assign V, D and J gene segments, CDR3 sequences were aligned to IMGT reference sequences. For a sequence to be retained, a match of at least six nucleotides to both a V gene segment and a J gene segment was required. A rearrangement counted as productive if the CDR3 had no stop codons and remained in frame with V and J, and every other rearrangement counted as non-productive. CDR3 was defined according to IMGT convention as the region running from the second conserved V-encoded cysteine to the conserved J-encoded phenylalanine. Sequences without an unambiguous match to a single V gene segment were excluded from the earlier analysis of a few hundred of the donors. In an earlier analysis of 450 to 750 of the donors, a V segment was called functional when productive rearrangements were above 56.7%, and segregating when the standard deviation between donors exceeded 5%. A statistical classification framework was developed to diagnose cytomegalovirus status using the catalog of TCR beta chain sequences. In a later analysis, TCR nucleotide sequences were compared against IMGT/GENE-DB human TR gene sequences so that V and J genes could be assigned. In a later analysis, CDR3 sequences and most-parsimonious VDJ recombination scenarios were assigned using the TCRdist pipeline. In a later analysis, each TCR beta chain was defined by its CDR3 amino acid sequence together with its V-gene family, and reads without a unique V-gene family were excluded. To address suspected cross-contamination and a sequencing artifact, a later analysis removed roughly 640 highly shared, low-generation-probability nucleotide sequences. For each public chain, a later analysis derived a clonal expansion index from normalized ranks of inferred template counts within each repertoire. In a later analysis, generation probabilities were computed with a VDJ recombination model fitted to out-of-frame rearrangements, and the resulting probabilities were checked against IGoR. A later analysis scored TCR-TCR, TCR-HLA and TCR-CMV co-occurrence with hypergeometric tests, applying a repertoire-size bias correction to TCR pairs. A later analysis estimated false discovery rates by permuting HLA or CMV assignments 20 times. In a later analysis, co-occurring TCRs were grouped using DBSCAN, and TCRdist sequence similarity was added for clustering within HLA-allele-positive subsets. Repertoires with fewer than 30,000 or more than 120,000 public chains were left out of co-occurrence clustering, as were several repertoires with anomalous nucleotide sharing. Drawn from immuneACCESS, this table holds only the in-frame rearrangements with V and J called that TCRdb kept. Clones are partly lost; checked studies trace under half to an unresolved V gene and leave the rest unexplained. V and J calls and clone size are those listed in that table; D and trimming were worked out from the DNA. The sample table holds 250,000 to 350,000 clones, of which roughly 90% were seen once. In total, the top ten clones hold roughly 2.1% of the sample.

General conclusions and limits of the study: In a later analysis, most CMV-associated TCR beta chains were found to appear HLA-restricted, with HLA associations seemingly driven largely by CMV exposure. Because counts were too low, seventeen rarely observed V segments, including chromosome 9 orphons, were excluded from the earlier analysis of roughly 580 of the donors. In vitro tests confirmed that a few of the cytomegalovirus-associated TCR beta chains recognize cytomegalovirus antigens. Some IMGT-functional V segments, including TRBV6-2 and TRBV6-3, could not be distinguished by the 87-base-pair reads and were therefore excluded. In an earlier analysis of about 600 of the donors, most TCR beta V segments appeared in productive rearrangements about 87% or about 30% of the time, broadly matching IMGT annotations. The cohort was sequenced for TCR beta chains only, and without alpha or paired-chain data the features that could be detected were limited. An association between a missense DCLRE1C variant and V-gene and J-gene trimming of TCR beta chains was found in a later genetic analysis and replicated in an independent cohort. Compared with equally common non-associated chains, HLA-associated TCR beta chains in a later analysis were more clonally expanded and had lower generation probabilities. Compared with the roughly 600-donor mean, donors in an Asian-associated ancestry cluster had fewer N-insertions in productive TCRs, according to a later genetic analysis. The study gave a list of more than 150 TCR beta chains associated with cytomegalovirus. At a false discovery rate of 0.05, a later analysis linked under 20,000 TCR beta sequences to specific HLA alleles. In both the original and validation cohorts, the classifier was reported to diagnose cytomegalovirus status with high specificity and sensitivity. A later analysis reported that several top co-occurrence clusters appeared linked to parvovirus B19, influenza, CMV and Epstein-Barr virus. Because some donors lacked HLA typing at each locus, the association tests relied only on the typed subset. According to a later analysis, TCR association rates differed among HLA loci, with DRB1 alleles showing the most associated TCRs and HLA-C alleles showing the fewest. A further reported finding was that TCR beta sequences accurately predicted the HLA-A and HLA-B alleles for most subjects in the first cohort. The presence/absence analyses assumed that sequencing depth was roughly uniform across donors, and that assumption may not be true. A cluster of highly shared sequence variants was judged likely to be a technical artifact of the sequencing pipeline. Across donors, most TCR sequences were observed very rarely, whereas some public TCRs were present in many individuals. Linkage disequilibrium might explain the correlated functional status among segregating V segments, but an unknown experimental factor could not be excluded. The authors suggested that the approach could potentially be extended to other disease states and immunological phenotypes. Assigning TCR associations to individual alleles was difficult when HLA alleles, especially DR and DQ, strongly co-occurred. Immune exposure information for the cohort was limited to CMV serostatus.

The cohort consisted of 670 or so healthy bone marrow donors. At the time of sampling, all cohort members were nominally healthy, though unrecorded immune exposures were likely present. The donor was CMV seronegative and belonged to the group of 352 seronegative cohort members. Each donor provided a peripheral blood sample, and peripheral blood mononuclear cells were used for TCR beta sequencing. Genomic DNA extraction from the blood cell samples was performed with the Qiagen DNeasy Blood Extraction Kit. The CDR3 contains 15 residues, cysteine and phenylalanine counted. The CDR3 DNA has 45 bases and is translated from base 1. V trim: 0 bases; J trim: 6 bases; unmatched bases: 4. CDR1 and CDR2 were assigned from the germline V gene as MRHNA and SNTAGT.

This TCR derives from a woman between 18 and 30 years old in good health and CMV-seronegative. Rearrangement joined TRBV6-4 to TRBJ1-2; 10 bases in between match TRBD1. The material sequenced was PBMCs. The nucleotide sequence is TGTGCCAGCAGTGACTCGGCCGGGACAGGGGATGGCTACACCTTC. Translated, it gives CASSDSAGTGDGYTF.